This T cell receptor (beta chain) was retrieved from a study of glioma-infiltrating T cells after dendritic cell vaccination. On the study more broadly: Monocyte-derived dendritic cells, cultured approximately 7 days with IL-4 and GM-CSF, were pulsed with autologous tumor lysate.

CDR3 length: 15 amino acids. Germline V lookup: CDR1 MNHEY, CDR2 SVGAGI. V was cut by 6 bases and J by 7 bases, with 18 bases left in between. The time point: after dendritic cell vaccination, including at tumor progression/relapse. The table came from immunoSEQ multiplex PCR; TCRdb's copy has only in-frame clones and leaves some out. Among about 100,000 clones listed, 65% to 85% were seen once. Source: blood, taken after dendritic cell vaccination. The gene calls are TRBV6-5 and TRBJ1-4, with D perhaps TRBD1 (5 bases). The sequence was obtained from a human donor with glioblastoma. The CDR3 DNA sequence: TGTGCCAGCAGCCTGGCGGGGGTTAATAGTGAAAAACTGTTTTTT. It specifies CASSLAGVNSEKLFF.